This paragraph covers one T cell receptor (beta chain) sequence. This record comes from a study of identical twins. Germline assignment: CDR1 MNHEY and CDR2 SVGAGI. This CDR3 has 13 amino acids. Trimming left V 8 bases short and J 4 bases short, with 14 bases between. A universal primer site was incorporated via template switching, and the cDNA contained unique molecular identifiers. TCRdb analysed the 5' RACE reads with MiXCR anew, one entry per CDR3 protein. This repertoire shows 1.5 million to 2 million distinct CDR3 sequences, under 35% found once; its top ten account for about 0.25%. This TCR derives from a newborn girl in good health. The sample consisted of cord blood. The chain recombines TRBV6-5 with TRBJ1-1; a weak D match, TRBD1 (5 bases). The chain's CDR3 is CASHLLGTTEAFF. The CDR3 DNA is TGTGCCAGCCATCTTCTAGGGACCACTGAAGCTTTCTTT.